This entry lists 20 T cell receptor beta chains sequenced from one sample in a study of T-cell reconstitution after alpha-beta-depleted transplantation in children. Preparation of the TCRbeta library was carried out with unique molecular identifiers. Each CDR3 protein is one row after TCRdb ran MiXCR on the PCR reads. The sample contains about 200,000 distinct CDR3 sequences, roughly 8.1% of which appear only once. Here the sequenced sample was PBMCs, mostly from graft donor cells, taken 360 days after TCRalphabeta/CD19-depleted stem cell transplant. The receptors were sampled from a male patient aged 2 to 10 who had a stem cell transplant for acute myeloid leukemia, so the T cells may come from the graft donor.

This clonotype was recorded at least ten times. The chain uses TRBV6-5 and TRBJ2-2; 7 bases match TRBD2. Germline assignment: CDR1 MNHEY and CDR2 SVGAGI. V shed 5 bases and J 7 bases; nucleotides not matched to a gene: 1. The CDR3 consists of 12 residues. CDR3 coding DNA: TGTGCCAGCAGTCCGGGGGGCGGGGAGCTGTTTTTT. Translation gives CASSPGGGELFF.

V is TRBV7-3 and J is TRBJ2-1, with 11 bases identical to TRBD2. The germline V gene has CDR1 SGHTA and CDR2 FQGTGA. Losses at the gene ends were 5 bases for V and 4 bases for J; bases not matched to a gene: 4. This CDR3 comprises 15 residues. The CDR3 region is CASSPTSGEYNEQFF. The CDR3 nucleotides are TGTGCCAGCAGCCCGACTAGCGGGGAATACAATGAGCAGTTCTTC.

The chain uses TRBV29-1 and TRBJ2-7; 7 positions match TRBD2. Germline loops: CDR1 SQVTM, CDR2 ANQGSEA. This CDR3 comprises 15 residues. V dropped 7 bases and J dropped 6; count of bases not matched to a gene: 18. The CDR3 spells CSARDPPRENGEQYF. For the CDR3, the DNA is TGCAGCGCGCGTGATCCCCCGCGGGAGAATGGCGAGCAGTACTTC.

This clonotype was recorded a few times. The chain combines TRBV12-3 or TRBV12-4 with TRBJ1-2, with D possibly TRBD1 on 5 matching bases. V lost 3 bases to trimming and J lost 0 bases, with 11 bases between them. CDR3 length equals 15 residues. The CDR3 loop reads CASSLTALTNYGYTF. In DNA form, the CDR3 reads TGTGCCAGCAGTTTGACAGCCCTAACTAACTATGGCTACACCTTC.

This rearrangement joins TRBV12-3 or TRBV12-4 to TRBJ2-5; 8 positions match TRBD2. V gave up 3 bases and J gave up 5 bases; unmatched junction bases: 8. CDR3 size: 15 residues. CDR3 DNA sequence: TGTGCCAGCAGTTTGGCGGGAGGAGGTGGGGAGACCCAGTACTTC. Translating it yields CASSLAGGGGETQYF.

The rearrangement uses TRBV5-6 and TRBJ2-7; 14 bases are a match to TRBD2. The V and J ends lost 4 bases and 6 bases, in that order; junction bases with no gene match: 6. This CDR3 contains 15 residues. Per germline, CDR1 SGHDT and CDR2 YYEEEE. CDR3 nucleotides: TGTGCCAGCAGCATAGGACTAGCGGGAGGAGTCGAGCAGTACTTC. As protein: CASSIGLAGGVEQYF.

This clonotype has at least ten counts. CDR3 loop: CASSLGVRTDTQYF. CDR3 coding DNA: TGTGCCAGCAGCTTAGGGGTACGCACAGATACGCAGTATTTT. This sequence joins TRBV11-2 and TRBJ2-3; no clear D gene. Looked up from germline, CDR1 is SGHAT and CDR2 is FQNNGV. The CDR3 runs 14 residues. Trimming removed 1 base at V and 1 base at J, with 6 bases between.

This clonotype was picked up many times. This chain connects TRBV7-2 to TRBJ2-3; TRBD2 matches at 7 bases. Germline CDR1 SGHTA, CDR2 FQGNSA. V lost 5 bases and J lost 5; bases outside the gene matches: 7. The CDR3 consists of 14 residues. In DNA, the CDR3 is TGTGCCAGCAGCCTGCGGGAGCGAGGAGATACGCAGTATTTT. Protein sequence: CASSLRERGDTQYF.

This clonotype was observed a handful of times. V is TRBV29-1 and J is TRBJ1-2, with 7 positions matching TRBD1. V was pared by 7 bases and J by 6 bases, with 2 bases of the junction left unmatched. The CDR3 spans 10 residues. CDR1 is SQVTM, CDR2 ANQGSEA, per germline. CDR3 amino acids: CSADRDGYTF. CDR3 DNA sequence: TGCAGCGCCGACAGGGATGGCTACACCTTC.

A few counts support this clonotype. V is TRBV7-9 and J is TRBJ1-1; no reliable D call. V was trimmed by 4 bases and J by 6 bases, leaving 9 bases between them. CDR1 and CDR2 (germline): SEHNR, FQNEAQ (reference sequence). The CDR3 extends over 12 amino acids. CDR3 in DNA: TGTGCCAGCAGCTCCTATCAGGCTGAAGCTTTCTTT. Encoded protein: CASSSYQAEAFF.

There are a few counts of this clonotype. The chain is built from TRBV10-3 and TRBJ2-5; TRBD1 matches 10 bases. The CDR3 spans 15 residues. CDR1 is ENHRY and CDR2 is SYGVKD in the germline V gene. The J segment lost 4 bases and the V segment lost 8 bases, leaving 10 bases of the junction unmatched. CDR3 protein: CAISTRQGAGETQYF. CDR3 in DNA: TGTGCCATCTCCACCCGACAGGGGGCAGGAGAGACCCAGTACTTC.

This clonotype was observed many times. V and J are TRBV29-1 and TRBJ1-1; a weak D match, TRBD1 (6 bases). CDR1 and CDR2 (germline): SQVTM, ANQGSEA. Deletions cut 1 base from V and 1 base from J, with 10 bases between. This CDR3 has 14 amino acids. The CDR3 reads CSVEVLGQNTEAFF. CDR3 in DNA: TGCAGCGTTGAAGTCCTGGGACAGAACACTGAAGCTTTCTTT. Full variable domain (remainder filled in from reference TRBV29-1 and TRBJ1-1): SAVISQKPSRDICQRGTSLTIQCQVDSQVTMMFWYRQQPGQSLTLIATANQGSEATYESGFVIDKFPISRPNLTFSTLTVSNMSPEDSSIYLCSVEVLGQNTEAFFGQGTRLTVV.

In regard to this clonotype: This sequence may be a read error, since a much larger clone differs from it by one base. The rearrangement joins TRBV5-1 to TRBJ2-1, with unresolved D. V lost 0 bases and J lost 5, with 9 bases in between. This CDR3 comprises 14 residues. Germline V gives CDR1 SGHRS, CDR2 YFSETQ. In nucleotides, the CDR3 is TGCGCCAGCAGCTTGGGACATGGGGACAATGAGCAGTTCTTC. This sequence encodes CASSLGHGDNEQFF. The entire variable domain, with the rest obtained from reference TRBV5-1 and TRBJ2-1, is as follows: KAGVTQTPRYLIKTRGQQVTLSCSPISGHRSVSWYQQTPGQGLQFLFEYFSETQRNKGNFPGRFSGRQFSNSRSEMNVSTLELGDSALYLCASSLGHGDNEQFFGPGTRLTVL.

The rearrangement links TRBV5-1 to TRBJ2-5; 14 bases are shared with TRBD2. After removal of 3 bases from V and 6 bases from J, the junction contained 7 bases not matched to a gene. This CDR3 comprises 16 residues. Looked up from germline, CDR1 is SGHRS and CDR2 is YFSETQ. CDR3: CASSSLRTSGRQTQYF. The CDR3 DNA reads TGCGCCAGCAGCTCCCTCCGGACTAGCGGGAGGCAGACCCAGTACTTC.

CDR3 DNA sequence: TGTGCCAGCAGCTTGTTGGGCAGTTTCTTCTCTGGGGCCAACGTCCTGACTTTC. Translating gives CASSLLGSFFSGANVLTF. V gene TRBV5-6 combines with J gene TRBJ2-6; D uncertain. Germline values: CDR1 SGHDT, CDR2 YYEEEE. This CDR3 region has 18 residues. Trimming took off 1 base at V and 0 bases at J, with 14 bases between the two ends.

This clonotype was seen a handful of times. This chain connects TRBV6-5 to TRBJ1-6; maybe TRBD1 (5 bases). The CDR3 is 15 amino acids. Between the trimmed V and J ends, which lost 0 bases and 8 bases, there was a span of 11 bases. The germline V gene encodes CDR1 MNHEY and CDR2 SVGAGI. The CDR3 coding sequence is TGTGCCAGCAGTTACTCGGGGCCCGGATATTCACCCCTCCACTTT. It yields the protein CASSYSGPGYSPLHF.

This clonotype was detected many times. The V and J genes are TRBV12-3 or TRBV12-4 and TRBJ1-4, with no clear D. The CDR3 totals 14 residues. V gave up 6 bases and J gave up 14 bases, with 22 bases separating them. CDR3 sequence (DNA): TGTGCCAGCAGCAGCTTAACGAGGACCCTGGGTCTGTTTTTT. It yields the protein CASSSLTRTLGLFF.

This clonotype was recorded a few times. The CDR3 sequence is CASSDRPWETQYF. The DNA for the CDR3 is TGTGCCAGCAGTGACAGGCCGTGGGAGACCCAGTACTTC. This chain joins TRBV6-1 and TRBJ2-5, with no clear D. Germline CDR1 MNHNS, CDR2 SASEGT. Between the trimmed V and J ends, which lost 3 bases and 5 bases, there was a span of 10 bases. CDR3 length equals 13 residues.

This clonotype occurred many times. The chain links TRBV4-2 to TRBJ1-1; D remains unclear. Germline CDR1 and CDR2: LGHNA and YNFKEQ. V lost 3 bases and J lost 0, with 5 bases in between. CDR3 length: 13 residues. CDR3 region: CASSQTMNTEAFF. The CDR3 nucleotides are TGTGCCAGCAGCCAGACAATGAACACTGAAGCTTTCTTT.

The rearrangement uses TRBV3-1 and TRBJ2-1; 8 nucleotides line up with TRBD2. The ends lost 4 bases at V and 6 bases at J; junction bases unmatched: 11. Germline V gene sequence: CDR1 LGHDT, CDR2 YNNKEL (reference sequence). The CDR3 has 16 residues. This chain's CDR3 is CASSPDRSGATNEQFF. The CDR3 coding sequence is TGTGCCAGCAGCCCCGACCGTAGCGGGGCCACCAATGAGCAGTTCTTC.